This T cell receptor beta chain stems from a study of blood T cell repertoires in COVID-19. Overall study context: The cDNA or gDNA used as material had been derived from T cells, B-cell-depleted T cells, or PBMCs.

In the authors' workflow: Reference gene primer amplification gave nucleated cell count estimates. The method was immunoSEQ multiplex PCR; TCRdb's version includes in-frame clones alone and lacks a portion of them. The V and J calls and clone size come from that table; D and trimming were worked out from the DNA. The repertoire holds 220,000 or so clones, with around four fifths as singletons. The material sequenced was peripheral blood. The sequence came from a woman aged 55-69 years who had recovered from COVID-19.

For the CDR3, the DNA is TGTGCCAGCAGCTGGTCGGCGGTGAACACTGAAGCTTTCTTT. Its translation: CASSWSAVNTEAFF. V is TRBV7-8 and J is TRBJ1-1; unclear D gene. CDR1 and CDR2 (germline): SGHVS, FQNEAQ. V gave up 4 bases and J gave up 0 bases, with 9 bases separating them. This CDR3 region has 14 residues.